These 7 T cell receptor beta chains were sequenced from one sample in a study of T-cell reconstitution after alpha-beta-depleted transplantation in children (dated by TCRdb to 2016 to 2017). Libraries were built with PCR. The run used an Illumina HiSeq 2500. To normalize quantification of the TCRbeta repertoire, the TCR libraries were built with molecular barcoding that relied on unique molecular identifiers. TCRdb handled the public reads itself, with Q25 trimming in fastp and clone calling in MiXCR, and kept productive beta chains. A single entry per CDR3 protein holds the most common genes and DNA from its merged rows. This sample comprises 500,000 or so distinct CDR3 sequences, approximately 10% of them detected only once. The ten largest clones capture about 15% of the sample. The treatment or condition tag for this specimen amounts to: allogeneic hematopoietic cell transplantation with graft depleted of TCRalphabeta T cells and CD19 B cells.

The sequencing here drew on PBMCs, mostly from graft donor cells, taken 180 days after TCRalphabeta/CD19-depleted stem cell transplant. All receptors come from a female patient aged 2-15 years who had a stem cell transplant for aplastic anemia, so the T cells may come from the graft donor.

This clonotype came up a few times. The CDR3 reads CATSDAGNEAFF. Here the CDR3 DNA reads TGTGCCACCAGTGATGCGGGCAATGAAGCTTTCTTT. J is TRBJ1-1 and V is TRBV24-1, with no clear D. V was shortened by 3 bases and J by 7 bases, with 8 bases between the two germline ends. CDR3 length: 12 amino acids. Looked up from germline, CDR1 is KGHDR and CDR2 is SFDVKD.

CDR3 sequence reads: CASSESGLQETQYF. The DNA for the CDR3 is TGTGCCAGCAGTGAAAGTGGGTTACAAGAGACCCAGTACTTC. This chain joins TRBV25-1 and TRBJ2-5; D uncertain. The CDR3 has 14 residues. The V gene lost 2 bases and the J gene lost 2 bases, with 9 bases spanning the gap. Germline V lookup: CDR1 MGHDK, CDR2 SYGVNS.

V gene TRBV4-2 combines with J gene TRBJ2-2; 7 bases map to TRBD1. V shed 2 bases and J 3 bases; nucleotides not matched to a gene: 3. The CDR3 covers 15 residues. CDR1 and CDR2 (germline): LGHNA, YNFKEQ. CDR3 nucleotides: TGTGCCAGCAGCCAACTTGACAGGGACACCGGGGAGCTGTTTTTT. This encodes CASSQLDRDTGELFF.

This clonotype showed up just a few times. The chain is built from TRBV6-1 and TRBJ2-5; D unclear. Germline V CDR1 and CDR2: MNHNS, SASEGT. V was clipped by 4 bases and J by 8 bases, with 11 bases between them. CDR3 length: 12 amino acids. In DNA form, the CDR3 reads TGTGCCAGCAGTGGCTTGAGACCTACCCAGTACTTC. This sequence encodes CASSGLRPTQYF.

This clonotype was detected only a few times. The J gene is TRBJ2-2, the V gene TRBV9, with 8 positions matching TRBD1. This CDR3 comprises 19 residues. CDR1 and CDR2 (germline): SGDLS, YYNGEE. Trimming took 4 bases from V and 5 from J; bases not matched to a gene: 19. In DNA, the CDR3 is TGTGCCAGCAGCCCGGGCCCCTCGACAGGGGCGCATAGGACCGGGGAGCTGTTTTTT. This encodes CASSPGPSTGAHRTGELFF.

The rearrangement uses TRBV29-1 and TRBJ2-3; D remains ambiguous. In germline, CDR1 is SQVTM, CDR2 ANQGSEA. Trimming cost V 4 bases and J 2 bases, with 13 bases left between them. The CDR3 is 14 residues long. Here the CDR3 reads CSVVGTPFTDTQYF. CDR3 DNA: TGCAGCGTTGTCGGCACCCCCTTCACAGATACGCAGTATTTT.

In this sample, this clonotype turned up a few times. The rearrangement links TRBV5-6 to TRBJ1-4, with 8 bases matching TRBD1. The V gene end was trimmed by 2 bases and the J gene end by 8 bases; junction bases not matched to a gene: 8. CDR3 length equals 15 residues. Per germline, CDR1 SGHDT and CDR2 YYEEEE. The CDR3 sequence is CASSLIVPGGEKLFF. The CDR3, as DNA: TGTGCCAGCAGCTTAATCGTCCCAGGGGGCGAAAAACTGTTTTTT. The full variable domain, in which reference TRBV5-6 and TRBJ1-4 provide the parts outside the CDR3, is DAGVTQSPTHLIKTRGQQVTLRCSPKSGHDTVSWYQQALGQGPQFIFQYYEEEERQRGNFPDRFSGHQFPNYSSELNVNALLLGDSALYLCASSLIVPGGEKLFFGSGTQLSVL.